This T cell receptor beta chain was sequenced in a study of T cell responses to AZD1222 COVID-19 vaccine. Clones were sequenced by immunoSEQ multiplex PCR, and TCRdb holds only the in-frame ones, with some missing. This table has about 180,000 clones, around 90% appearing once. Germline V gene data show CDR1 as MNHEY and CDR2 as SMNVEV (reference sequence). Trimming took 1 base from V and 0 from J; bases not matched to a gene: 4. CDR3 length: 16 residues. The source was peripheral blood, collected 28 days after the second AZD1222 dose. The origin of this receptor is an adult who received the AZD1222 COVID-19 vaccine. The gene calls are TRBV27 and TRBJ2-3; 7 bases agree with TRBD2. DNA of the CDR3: TGTGCCAGCAGTTTATTCGGGACTACTAGCACAGATACGCAGTATTTT. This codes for CASSLFGTTSTDTQYF.